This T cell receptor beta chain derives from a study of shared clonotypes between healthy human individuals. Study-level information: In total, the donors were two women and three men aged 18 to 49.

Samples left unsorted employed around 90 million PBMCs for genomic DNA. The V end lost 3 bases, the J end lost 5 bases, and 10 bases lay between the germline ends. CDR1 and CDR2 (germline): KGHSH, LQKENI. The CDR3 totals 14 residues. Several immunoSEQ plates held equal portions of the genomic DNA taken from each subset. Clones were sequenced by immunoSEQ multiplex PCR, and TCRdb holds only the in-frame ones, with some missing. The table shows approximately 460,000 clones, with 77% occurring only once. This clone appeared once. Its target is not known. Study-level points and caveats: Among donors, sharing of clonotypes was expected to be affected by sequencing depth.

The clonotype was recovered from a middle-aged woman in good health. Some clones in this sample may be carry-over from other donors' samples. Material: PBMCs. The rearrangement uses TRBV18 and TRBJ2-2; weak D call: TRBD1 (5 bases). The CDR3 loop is CASSPDGQTGELFF. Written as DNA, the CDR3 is TGTGCCAGCTCACCCGACGGACAAACCGGGGAGCTGTTTTTT.